This TCR beta chain was documented in a study of beta chain features in type 1 diabetes. Every bit of the isolated RNA underwent reverse transcription, so sequencing read expressed TCRB transcripts. Sequencing was performed with immunoSEQ multiplex PCR; in TCRdb, only in-frame clones are kept and a portion is missing. In the table there are around 140,000 clones, 13% of which are singletons. V shed 4 bases and J shed 2 bases, with 13 bases lying between them. CDR1 is SGHRS and CDR2 is YFSETQ in the germline V gene. The CDR3 is 14 residues long. The table lists this clone with a few counts. What it recognizes is unknown. Study-wide results and limits: There was a moderate but significant shortening of TCRB CDR3s in all four CD4+ subsets of Type 1 diabetes patients.

Sample: central memory CD4+ T cells from blood. V and J are TRBV5-1 and TRBJ2-7; D is possibly TRBD1 (6 bases). The receptor comes from a man younger than 35 with type 1 diabetes. In nucleotides, the CDR3 is TGCGCCAGCAGCCCGACAGGTTACGCCTACGAGCAGTACTTC. It yields the protein CASSPTGYAYEQYF.